The 9 T cell receptor beta chains presented below share a single source sample, sequenced in a study of CD8 T cells in ankylosing spondylitis. Study-wide points: A TCR beta motif made of under 10 highly homologous variants seemed typical of ankylosing spondylitis blood.

The antigens for these receptors are not known. TCRdb re-called the 5' RACE reads through MiXCR, storing one row per CDR3 protein. The sample lists fewer than 750,000 distinct CDR3 sequences, around 19% occurring once. The sequencing sample was made of blood, either unsorted or a sorted T cell fraction (not recorded which). The receptors shown here come from a male donor with ankylosing spondylitis.

This clonotype was seen many times. The CDR3 DNA sequence: TGTGCCAGCTTGGGGGGCAGGACCCGCTCCCCTGAAGCTTTCTTT. It codes for CASLGGRTRSPEAFF. This chain joins TRBV28 and TRBJ1-1; TRBD1 is a possible D gene (6 bases). The V end was cut by 8 bases, the J end by 6 bases, with 22 bases between. This CDR3 contains 15 residues. Germline CDR1 and CDR2: MDHEN and SYDVKM. Together with reference TRBV28 and TRBJ1-1, the CDR3 gives the full variable domain: DVKVTQSSRYLVKRTGEKVFLECVQDMDHENMFWYRQDPGLGLRLIYFSYDVKMKEKGDIPEGYSVSREKKERFSLILESASTNQTSMYLCASLGGRTRSPEAFFGQGTRLTVV.

The rearrangement uses TRBV7-2 and TRBJ2-1, with D perhaps given as TRBD1 or TRBD2 (6 bases each). The V end lost 5 bases, the J end lost 7 bases, and 18 bases lay between the germline ends. CDR1 and CDR2 (germline): SGHTA, FQGNSA. The CDR3 has 15 residues. The CDR3, as DNA: TGTGCCAGCAGCCCTAGGGGGGCTTTAGGAAATGAGCAGTTCTTC. Its protein product is CASSPRGALGNEQFF.

The V and J genes are TRBV6-1 and TRBJ2-7; D may be TRBD1 (5 bases). Germline V gene lookup returns CDR1 MNHNS and CDR2 SASEGT. The CDR3 sequence is 15 residues long. Between the trimmed V and J ends, which lost 1 base and 0 bases, there was a span of 10 bases. The CDR3 DNA is TGTGCCAGCAGTGAAGACTCAGGACACTCCTACGAGCAGTACTTC. It is translated as CASSEDSGHSYEQYF.

The V gene is TRBV27, the J gene TRBJ2-1; D not resolved. Germline V gives CDR1 MNHEY, CDR2 SMNVEV (reference sequence). This CDR3 is built from 13 residues. V shed 2 bases and J shed 6 bases, with 8 bases lying between them. CDR3 loop: CASSLITGNEQFF. The CDR3 DNA reads TGTGCCAGCAGTTTAATCACGGGCAATGAGCAGTTCTTC.

V is TRBV7-8 and J is TRBJ1-1, with D tentatively TRBD1 (6 bases). The CDR3 is 19 residues long. Germline loops: CDR1 SGHVS, CDR2 FQNEAQ. V was cut by 2 bases and J by 4 bases, with 26 bases left in between. CDR3 sequence: CASSLRGAGTIGKSTEAFF. CDR3 sequence (DNA): TGTGCCAGCAGCTTAAGGGGGGCCGGGACAATTGGGAAGAGCACTGAAGCTTTCTTT.

This chain connects TRBV20-1 to TRBJ2-4, with a tentative D call TRBD2 (6 bases). The germline V gene encodes CDR1 DFQATT and CDR2 SNEGSKA (reference sequence). The V end lost 4 bases, the J end lost 8 bases, and 18 bases lay between the germline ends. The CDR3 has 14 residues. As DNA, the CDR3 is TGCAGTGCTAAGAGGGAGTTATCGGGGGACATTCAGTACTTC. Amino acid sequence: CSAKRELSGDIQYF.

This chain joins TRBV4-1 and TRBJ2-1; TRBD2 matches 15 bases. Germline lookup yields CDR1 MGHRA and CDR2 YSYEKL. V was clipped by 0 bases and J by 7 bases; unmatched bases: 16. CDR3 length: 21 amino acids. The CDR3 loop reads CASSQDRYRIGLAGGWNEQFF. Written as DNA, the CDR3 is TGCGCCAGCAGCCAAGATCGTTATCGGATAGGACTAGCGGGAGGGTGGAATGAGCAGTTCTTC.

The rearrangement links TRBV6-2 or TRBV6-3 to TRBJ2-1, with D hard to call. The V end was cut by 6 bases, the J end by 1 base, with 28 bases between. Germline values: CDR1 MNHEY, CDR2 SVGEGT. This CDR3 region has 20 residues. CDR3: CASSRVYLAPGPLSYNEQFF. The CDR3 DNA reads TGTGCCAGCAGCCGAGTCTACTTAGCCCCCGGGCCATTGTCCTACAATGAGCAGTTCTTC.

Written as DNA, the CDR3 is TGCGCCAGCAGCTTGGATTGGGCCACCGGGGAGCTGTTTTTT. This sequence encodes CASSLDWATGELFF. The rearrangement uses TRBV5-1 and TRBJ2-2; D is ambiguous. The CDR3 contains 14 residues. Germline V gives CDR1 SGHRS, CDR2 YFSETQ. V was trimmed by 0 bases and J by 4 bases, leaving 7 bases between them.